This T cell receptor beta chain came from a study of T cell repertoires in cytomegalovirus infection. Study overall: The study used recently identified HLA-C-restricted and well-studied HLA-B-restricted CMV epitopes. Public signatures in TCR beta pointed to CMV infection and matching HLA type.

Trimming pared 1 base from V and 2 bases from J, leaving 8 bases between. This CDR3 region has 14 residues. The germline gives CDR1 SGHDN, CDR2 FVKESK. TCRdb passed the reads through MiXCR, listing each CDR3 protein once. The sample contains 700,000 to 900,000 distinct CDR3 sequences, 25% to 35% of which appear only once. Broader study findings: People with CMV and the relevant HLA were identified by cumulative public TCR beta family frequency.

There are many counts of this clonotype. Its antigen is still unknown. V gene TRBV14 combines with J gene TRBJ1-2; the D is unclear. Sequencing used cultured CD8+ T cells from PBMCs, obtained from culture after CMV antigen stimulation. This receptor was taken from a human donor in good health (CMV status not recorded). Some clones in this sample may be carry-over from other donors' samples. The CDR3 region is CASSQGPGNYGYTF. Here the CDR3 DNA reads TGTGCCAGCAGCCAAGGGCCGGGGAACTATGGCTACACCTTC.